This TCR beta chain appears in the sequencing data of a study of blood T cells in healthy people across ages. Study-level findings and limits: Unsorted PBMCs ruled out conclusive naive versus antigen-experienced comparison. Unknown CMV status may confound age-related changes in expanded clones.

Germline V lookup: CDR1 LGHDT, CDR2 YNNKEL (reference sequence). The CDR3 contains 15 residues. Next came a second PCR, run for roughly 7 to 12 cycles, which used a sample-barcoded 5' primer along with a J-beta primer mix. No fewer than 2.5 million CDR3-containing paired-end reads came from each sample. TCRdb itself ran the 5' RACE reads through MiXCR, one entry per CDR3 protein. This sample has hundreds of thousands of distinct CDR3 sequences, with under 25% found just once. Of note for this clonotype: Its target is unknown. Compared with germline, one end of the junction differs, possibly owing to a read error.

The sample was blood. This clonotype was obtained from a man in his 70s in good health. The J gene is TRBJ1-2, the V gene TRBV3-1, with 7 bases that match TRBD1. CDR3 in DNA: TGTGCCTGCAGCCCTACCGGACAGGCGGACTATGGCTACACCTTC. Translating it yields CACSPTGQADYGYTF.